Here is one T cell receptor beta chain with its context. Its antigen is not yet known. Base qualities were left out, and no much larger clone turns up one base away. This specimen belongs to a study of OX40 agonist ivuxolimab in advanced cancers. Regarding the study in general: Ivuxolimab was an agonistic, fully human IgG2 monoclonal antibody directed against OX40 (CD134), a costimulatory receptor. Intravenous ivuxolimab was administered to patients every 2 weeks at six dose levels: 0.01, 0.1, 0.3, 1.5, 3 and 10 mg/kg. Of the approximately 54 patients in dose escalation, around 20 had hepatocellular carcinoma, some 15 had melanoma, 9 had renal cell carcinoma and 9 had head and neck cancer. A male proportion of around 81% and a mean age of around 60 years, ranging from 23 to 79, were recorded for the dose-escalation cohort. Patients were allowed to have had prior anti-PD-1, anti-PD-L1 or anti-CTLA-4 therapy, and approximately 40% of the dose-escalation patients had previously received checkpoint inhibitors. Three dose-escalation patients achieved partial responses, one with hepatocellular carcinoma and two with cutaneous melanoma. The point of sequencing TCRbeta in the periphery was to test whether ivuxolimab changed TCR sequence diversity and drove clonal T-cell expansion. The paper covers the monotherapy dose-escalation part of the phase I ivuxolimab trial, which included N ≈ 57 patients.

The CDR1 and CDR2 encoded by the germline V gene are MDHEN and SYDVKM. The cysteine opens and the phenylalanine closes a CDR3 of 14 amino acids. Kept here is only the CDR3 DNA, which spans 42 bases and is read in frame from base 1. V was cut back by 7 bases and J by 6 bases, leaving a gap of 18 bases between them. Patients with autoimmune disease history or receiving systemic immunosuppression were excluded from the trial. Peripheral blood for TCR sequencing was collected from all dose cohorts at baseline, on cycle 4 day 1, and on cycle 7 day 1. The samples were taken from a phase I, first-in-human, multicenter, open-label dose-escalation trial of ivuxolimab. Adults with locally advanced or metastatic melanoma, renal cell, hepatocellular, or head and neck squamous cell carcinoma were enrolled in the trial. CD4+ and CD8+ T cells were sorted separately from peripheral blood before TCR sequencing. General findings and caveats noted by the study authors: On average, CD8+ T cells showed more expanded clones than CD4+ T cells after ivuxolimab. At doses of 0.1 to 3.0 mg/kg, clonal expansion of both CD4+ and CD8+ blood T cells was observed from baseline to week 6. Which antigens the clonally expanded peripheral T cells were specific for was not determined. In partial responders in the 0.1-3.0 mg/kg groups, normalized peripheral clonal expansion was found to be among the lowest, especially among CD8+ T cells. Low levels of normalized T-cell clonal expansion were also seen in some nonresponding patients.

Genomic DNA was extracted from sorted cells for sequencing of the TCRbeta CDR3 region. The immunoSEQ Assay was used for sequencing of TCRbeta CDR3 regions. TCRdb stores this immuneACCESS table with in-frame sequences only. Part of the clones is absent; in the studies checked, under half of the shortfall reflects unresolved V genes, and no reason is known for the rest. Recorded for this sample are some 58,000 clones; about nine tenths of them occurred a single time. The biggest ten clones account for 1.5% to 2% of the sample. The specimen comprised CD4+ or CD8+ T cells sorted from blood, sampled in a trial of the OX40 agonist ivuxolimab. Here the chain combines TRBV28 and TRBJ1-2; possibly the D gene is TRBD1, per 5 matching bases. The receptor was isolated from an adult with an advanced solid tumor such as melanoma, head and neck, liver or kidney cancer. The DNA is TGTGCCAGCAAGGGGTGGTTGGGGCGGGATGGCTACACCTTC. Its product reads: CASKGWLGRDGYTF.